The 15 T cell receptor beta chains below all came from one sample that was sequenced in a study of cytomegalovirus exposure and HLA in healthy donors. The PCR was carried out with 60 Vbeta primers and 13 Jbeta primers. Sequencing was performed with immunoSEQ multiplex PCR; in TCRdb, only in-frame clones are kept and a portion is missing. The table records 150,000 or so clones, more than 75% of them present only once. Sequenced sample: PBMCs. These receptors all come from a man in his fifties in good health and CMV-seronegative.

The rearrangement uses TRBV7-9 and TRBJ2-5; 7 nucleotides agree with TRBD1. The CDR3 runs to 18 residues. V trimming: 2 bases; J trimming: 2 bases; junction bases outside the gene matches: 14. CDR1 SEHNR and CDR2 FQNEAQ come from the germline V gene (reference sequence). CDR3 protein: CASSLLPGDRGAQETQYF. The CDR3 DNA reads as TGTGCCAGCAGCTTACTCCCCGGGGACAGAGGCGCTCAAGAGACCCAGTACTTC. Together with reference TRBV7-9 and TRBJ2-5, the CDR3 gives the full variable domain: DTGVSQNPRHKITKRGQNVTFRCDPISEHNRLYWYRQTLGQGPEFLTYFQNEAQLEKSRLLSDRFSAERPKGSFSTLEIQRTEQGDSAMYLCASSLLPGDRGAQETQYFGPGTRLLVL.

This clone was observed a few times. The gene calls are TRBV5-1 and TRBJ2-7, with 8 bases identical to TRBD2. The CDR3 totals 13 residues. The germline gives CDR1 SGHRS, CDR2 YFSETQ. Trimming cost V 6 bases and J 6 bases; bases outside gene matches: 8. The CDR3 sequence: CASNPSGSGEQYF. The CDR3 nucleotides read TGCGCCAGCAACCCAAGCGGGAGCGGCGAGCAGTACTTC.

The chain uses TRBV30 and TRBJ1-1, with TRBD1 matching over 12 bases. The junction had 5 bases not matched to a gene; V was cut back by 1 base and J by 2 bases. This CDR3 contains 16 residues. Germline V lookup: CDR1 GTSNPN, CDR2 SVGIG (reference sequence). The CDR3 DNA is TGTGCCTGGAGTGGGGACAGGGGGCGAGAAAACACTGAAGCTTTCTTT. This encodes CAWSGDRGRENTEAFF.

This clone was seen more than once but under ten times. CDR3 in amino acids: CAWSVDRGQIYGYTF. CDR3 nucleotide sequence: TGTGCCTGGAGTGTCGACAGGGGGCAAATCTATGGCTACACCTTC. The chain recombines TRBV30 with TRBJ1-2; TRBD1 aligns across 10 bases. CDR3 length: 15 residues. The ends lost 0 bases at V and 4 bases at J; junction bases unmatched: 5. CDR1 and CDR2 from the germline V gene are GTSNPN and SVGIG (reference sequence).

Here the CDR3 reads CATSRDPGNYGYTF. CDR3 bases: TGTGCCACCAGCAGAGATCCAGGGAACTATGGCTACACCTTC. J is TRBJ1-2 and V is TRBV15, with TRBD1 as a possible D gene (5 bases). From germline, CDR1 is LNHNV and CDR2 YYDKDF (reference sequence). The CDR3 is 14 residues long. The V and J ends lost 0 bases and 2 bases respectively, with 7 bases between them.

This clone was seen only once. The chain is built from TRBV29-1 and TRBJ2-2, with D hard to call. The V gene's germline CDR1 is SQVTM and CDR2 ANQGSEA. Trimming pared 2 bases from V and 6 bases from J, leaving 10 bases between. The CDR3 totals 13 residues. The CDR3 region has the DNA TGCAGCGTTGAAATAACTTTTCCCGGGGAGCTGTTTTTT. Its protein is CSVEITFPGELFF.

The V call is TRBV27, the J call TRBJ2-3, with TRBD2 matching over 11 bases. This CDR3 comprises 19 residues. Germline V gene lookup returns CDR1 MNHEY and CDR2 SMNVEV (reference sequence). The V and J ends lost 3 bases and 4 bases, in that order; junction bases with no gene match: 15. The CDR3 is CASSFHAPATSGKSDTQYF. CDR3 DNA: TGTGCCAGCAGTTTCCACGCCCCGGCGACTAGCGGGAAATCAGATACGCAGTATTTT.

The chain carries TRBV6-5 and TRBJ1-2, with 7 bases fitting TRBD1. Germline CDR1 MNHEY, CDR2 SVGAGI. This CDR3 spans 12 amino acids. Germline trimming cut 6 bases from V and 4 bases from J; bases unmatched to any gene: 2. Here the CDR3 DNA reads TGTGCCAGCAGGACAGGGACCTATGGCTACACCTTC. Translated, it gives CASRTGTYGYTF.

DNA of the CDR3: TGCAGCGTTGTAGCGGGGAATCAAGAGACCCAGTACTTC. Encoded protein: CSVVAGNQETQYF. The chain has TRBV29-1 and TRBJ2-5; 8 bases are a match to TRBD2. V gave up 4 bases and J gave up 2 bases; unmatched junction bases: 3. Germline V lookup: CDR1 SQVTM, CDR2 ANQGSEA. CDR3 length: 13 amino acids. Looking up the rest from reference TRBV29-1 and TRBJ2-5 gives the full variable domain: SAVISQKPSRDICQRGTSLTIQCQVDSQVTMMFWYRQQPGQSLTLIATANQGSEATYESGFVIDKFPISRPNLTFSTLTVSNMSPEDSSIYLCSVVAGNQETQYFGPGTRLLVL.

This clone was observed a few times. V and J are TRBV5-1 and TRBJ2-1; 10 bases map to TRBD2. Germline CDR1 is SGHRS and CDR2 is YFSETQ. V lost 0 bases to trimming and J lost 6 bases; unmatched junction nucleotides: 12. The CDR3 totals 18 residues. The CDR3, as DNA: TGCGCCAGCAGCTTGGGGCCGACTAGCGGGTCTACTGGCAATGAGCAGTTCTTC. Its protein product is CASSLGPTSGSTGNEQFF.

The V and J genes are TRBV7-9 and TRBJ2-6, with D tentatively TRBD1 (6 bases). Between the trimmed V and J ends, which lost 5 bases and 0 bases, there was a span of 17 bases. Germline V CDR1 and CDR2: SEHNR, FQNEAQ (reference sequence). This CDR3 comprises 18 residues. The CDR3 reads CASSPGVGVHSGANVLTF. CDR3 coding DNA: TGTGCCAGCAGCCCAGGGGTAGGGGTTCACTCTGGGGCCAACGTCCTGACTTTC.

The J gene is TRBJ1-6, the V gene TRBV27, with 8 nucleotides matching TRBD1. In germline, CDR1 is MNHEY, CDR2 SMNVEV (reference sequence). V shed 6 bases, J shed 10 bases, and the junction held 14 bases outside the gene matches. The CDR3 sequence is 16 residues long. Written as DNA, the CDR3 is TGTGCCAGCAGCCAAAGCTGGACAGGGAGGAAATCACCCCTCCACTTT. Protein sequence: CASSQSWTGRKSPLHF.

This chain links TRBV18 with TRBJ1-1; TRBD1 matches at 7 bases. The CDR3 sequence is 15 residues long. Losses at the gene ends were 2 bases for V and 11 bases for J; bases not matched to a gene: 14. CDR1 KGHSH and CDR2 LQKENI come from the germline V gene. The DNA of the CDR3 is TGTGCCAGCTCACCATTGGGTCAGGTCCAGGGGGGTGCTTTCTTT. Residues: CASSPLGQVQGGAFF.

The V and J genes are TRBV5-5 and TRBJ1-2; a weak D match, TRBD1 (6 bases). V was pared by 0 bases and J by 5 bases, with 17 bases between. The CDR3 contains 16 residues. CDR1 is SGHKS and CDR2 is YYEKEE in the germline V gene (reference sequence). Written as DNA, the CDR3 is TGTGCCAGCAGCTTGGTTGCAGGGGCGAGCTGGTATGGCTACACCTTC. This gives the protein CASSLVAGASWYGYTF.

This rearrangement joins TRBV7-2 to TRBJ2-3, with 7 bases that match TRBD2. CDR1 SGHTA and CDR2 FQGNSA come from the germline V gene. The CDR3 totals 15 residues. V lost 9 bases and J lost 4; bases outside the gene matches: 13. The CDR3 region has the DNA TGTGCCAGGAAGAAAACTAGCGATTGGGCAGATACGCAGTATTTT. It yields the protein CARKKTSDWADTQYF. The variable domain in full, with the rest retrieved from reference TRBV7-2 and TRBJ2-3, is GAGVSQSPSNKVTEKGKDVELRCDPISGHTALYWYRQSLGQGLEFLIYFQGNSAPDKSGLPSDRFSAERTGGSVSTLTIQRTQQEDSAVYLCARKKTSDWADTQYFGPGTRLTVL.